These 16 T cell receptor beta chains share one sample of origin, sequenced in a study of identical twins. MiXCR, run by TCRdb on the 5' RACE reads, gives a single entry per CDR3 protein. The data hold fewer than 350,000 distinct CDR3 sequences, with more than 6.5% observed a single time. The sample was also linked to a second study, of yellow fever vaccine responses in identical twins.

The sequenced sample was memory (CD45RO+) T cells sorted from blood. Receptors originate from a woman aged 18-29 years in good health.

In this sample, this clonotype turned up many times. The chain recombines TRBV10-2 with TRBJ2-5; perhaps TRBD1 as D (6 bases). Germline loops: CDR1 WSHSY, CDR2 SAAADI. The CDR3 has 12 amino acids. Trimming removed 8 bases from V and 5 bases from J, with 12 bases in between. The CDR3 DNA reads TGCGCCAGCCGCCAGGGGATTGAGACCCAGTACTTC. This encodes CASRQGIETQYF.

A few counts support this clonotype. No DNA is shown, since the ends of the CDR3 on it are uncertain; the CDR3 is the one TCRdb lists. This chain connects TRBV28 to TRBJ2-1; the table's D gene call, TRBD1, was not cross checked with the DNA. The CDR3 has 17 amino acids, counting both end residues. CDR1 is MDHEN, CDR2 SYDVKM, per germline. CDR3: CASRGSSGQGHGSGGFF.

This clonotype was counted only a few times. This chain joins TRBV4-1 and TRBJ2-6; 9 positions agree with TRBD1. The V gene's germline CDR1 is MGHRA and CDR2 YSYEKL. The J segment lost 4 bases and the V segment lost 1 base, leaving 17 bases of the junction unmatched. The CDR3 is 21 amino acids. The CDR3 DNA reads as TGCGCCAGCAGCCAAGGAGGCCGAAGGGACAGGGAAATTTCCGGGGCCAACGTCCTGACTTTC. As protein: CASSQGGRRDREISGANVLTF.

At least ten counts were recorded for this clonotype. The rearrangement uses TRBV5-1 and TRBJ2-3; 9 nucleotides line up with TRBD2. V lost 2 bases to trimming and J lost 6 bases; unmatched junction nucleotides: 7. The CDR3 extends over 15 amino acids. Germline-derived CDR1 and CDR2 are SGHRS and YFSETQ. CDR3 nucleotide sequence: TGCGCCAGCAGCTTTAGAGCGGGAGGACTGGATACGCAGTATTTT. Its protein product is CASSFRAGGLDTQYF.

V and J are TRBV3-1 and TRBJ2-2, with D perhaps TRBD1 or TRBD2 (6 bases each). Trimming removed 8 bases at V and 5 bases at J, with 12 bases between. The CDR3 has 13 amino acids. CDR1 and CDR2 (germline): LGHDT, YNNKEL (reference sequence). The CDR3 bases are TGTGCCAGCCGGGGGCGAAGAACCGGGGAGCTGTTTTTT. Encoded protein: CASRGRRTGELFF.

In this sample, this clonotype turned up a few times. The chain uses TRBV6-1 and TRBJ1-2; possibly TRBD1 for D (5 bases). The germline V gene encodes CDR1 MNHNS and CDR2 SASEGT. V was shortened by 6 bases and J by 7 bases, with 24 bases between the two germline ends. CDR3 length equals 16 residues. The CDR3 DNA reads TGTGCCAGCAGATCCGGGACGGCCGCTACATCGGGTGGCTACACCTTC. Translation: CASRSGTAATSGGYTF.

This clonotype showed up many times. This rearrangement joins TRBV5-5 to TRBJ1-1, with D possibly matching TRBD1 (5 bases). The germline CDR1 and CDR2 sequences are SGHKS and YYEKEE (reference sequence). Trimming left V 0 bases short and J 1 base short, with 10 bases between. The CDR3 is 15 residues long. CDR3 residues: CASSLVGGGNTEAFF. The CDR3 bases are TGTGCCAGCAGCTTGGTGGGGGGGGGGAACACTGAAGCTTTCTTT.

The chain combines TRBV20-1 with TRBJ2-3; perhaps TRBD2 as D (6 bases). The CDR3 sequence is 15 residues long. CDR1 is DFQATT, CDR2 SNEGSKA, per germline (reference sequence). Trimming stripped 5 bases from V and 6 bases from J, with 21 bases between. The CDR3 region is CSAQPGTQIWDTQYF. For the CDR3, the DNA is TGCAGTGCTCAGCCCGGGACTCAAATTTGGGATACGCAGTATTTT.

The chain is built from TRBV3-1 and TRBJ1-1, with unresolved D. V was clipped by 4 bases and J by 5 bases, with 11 bases between them. Per the germline V gene, CDR1 is LGHDT and CDR2 is YNNKEL (reference sequence). CDR3 length equals 13 residues. This chain's CDR3 is CASSPYSRTEAFF. CDR3 coding DNA: TGTGCCAGCAGCCCATATTCTAGAACTGAAGCTTTCTTT.

In its sample, this clonotype was seen a few times. The rearrangement links TRBV10-3 to TRBJ1-1; D ambiguous. Looked up from germline, CDR1 is ENHRY and CDR2 is SYGVKD. This CDR3 is built from 14 residues. V lost 2 bases, J lost 0 bases, and 7 bases lay in between. The CDR3 region is CAISEAEMNTEAFF. For the CDR3, the DNA is TGTGCCATCAGTGAGGCGGAAATGAACACTGAAGCTTTCTTT.

The rearrangement uses TRBV12-3 or TRBV12-4 and TRBJ2-7; D is unclear. The CDR3 totals 14 residues. Trimming cost V 3 bases and J 6 bases, with 15 bases left between them. The CDR3 sequence is CASSFQVSFGEQYF. The CDR3 DNA sequence: TGTGCCAGCAGTTTTCAAGTAAGTTTCGGCGAGCAGTACTTC.

The J gene is TRBJ1-5, the V gene TRBV3-1; the D is unclear. The CDR3 totals 14 residues. Trimming took off 5 bases at V and 4 bases at J, with 12 bases between the two ends. Germline CDR1 LGHDT, CDR2 YNNKEL (reference sequence). CDR3 DNA: TGTGCCAGCAGCGCAAACTCGGGGAATCAGCCCCAGCATTTT. Protein sequence: CASSANSGNQPQHF. The whole variable domain, filled in from reference TRBV3-1 and TRBJ1-5, reads DTAVSQTPKYLVTQMGNDKSIKCEQNLGHDTMYWYKQDSKKFLKIMFSYNNKELIINETVPNRFSPKSPDKAHLNLHINSLELGDSAVYFCASSANSGNQPQHFGDGTRLSIL.

A few counts support this clonotype. This rearrangement joins TRBV28 to TRBJ2-7, with D possibly matching TRBD1 (5 bases). Trimming pared 4 bases from V and 3 bases from J, leaving 16 bases between. CDR1 MDHEN and CDR2 SYDVKM come from the germline V gene. The CDR3 loop spans 15 amino acids. CDR3 sequence reads: CASSSPILDSYEQYF. The CDR3 DNA sequence: TGTGCCAGCAGTTCCCCAATTCTTGACAGCTACGAGCAGTACTTC.

The chain employs TRBV6-5 and TRBJ1-1; a weak D match, TRBD1 (5 bases). The CDR3 is 14 residues long. Trimming shortened V by 3 bases and J by 7 bases, and 15 bases separated the two germline ends. Germline V gene data show CDR1 as MNHEY and CDR2 as SVGAGI. CDR3 protein: CASSYQGERSEAFF. The CDR3, as DNA: TGTGCCAGCAGTTATCAGGGAGAAAGAAGTGAAGCTTTCTTT.

This clonotype has a count of ten or more. J is TRBJ1-2 and V is TRBV28, with TRBD1 matching over 7 bases. The CDR3 has 15 amino acids. Per the germline V gene, CDR1 is MDHEN and CDR2 is SYDVKM. After removal of 6 bases from V and 6 bases from J, the junction contained 13 bases not matched to a gene. The CDR3 spells CASRRTSTGVDGYTF. The CDR3 DNA reads as TGTGCCAGCAGACGAACATCTACAGGGGTTGATGGCTACACCTTC.

This chain links TRBV18 with TRBJ2-7; TRBD1 matches 9 bases. The J segment lost 3 bases and the V segment lost 4 bases, leaving 4 bases of the junction unmatched. Germline lookup yields CDR1 KGHSH and CDR2 LQKENI. The CDR3 loop spans 14 amino acids. The CDR3, as DNA: TGTGCCAGCTCACGGGGACAGGGAAACTACGAGCAGTACGTC. This sequence encodes CASSRGQGNYEQYV.